These 29 T cell receptor beta chains were all obtained from the same sample, sequenced in a study of blood T cell repertoires in COVID-19. Profiling relied on immunoSEQ multiplex PCR, and the TCRdb table lists in-frame clones only, not all of them. Of roughly 200,000 clones in the sample, around 92% were seen once. Sequenced material: PBMCs or T cells enriched from blood (not recorded which). These receptors came from a woman aged 25 to 45 with acute COVID-19.

This CDR3 reads CASSQGLRQGGYGYTF. In DNA, the CDR3 is TGCGCCAGCAGCCAAGGACTAAGACAGGGGGGCTATGGCTACACCTTC. This rearrangement joins TRBV4-3 to TRBJ1-2; 9 nucleotides line up with TRBD1. This CDR3 is built from 16 residues. CDR1 is LGHNA, CDR2 YSLEER, per germline. Trimming cost V 1 base and J 4 bases; bases outside gene matches: 7.

The V gene is TRBV5-6, the J gene TRBJ1-3; 7 bases map to TRBD1. With V trimmed by 4 bases and J by 0 bases, 4 bases remained unmatched. CDR1 and CDR2 (germline): SGHDT, YYEEEE. This CDR3 region has 15 residues. The DNA of the CDR3 is TGTGCCAGCAGCGGGGGACAGTTCTCTGGAAACACCATATATTTT. It translates to CASSGGQFSGNTIYF.

The J gene is TRBJ1-3, the V gene TRBV30; D call uncertain. The germline V gene encodes CDR1 GTSNPN and CDR2 SVGIG (reference sequence). The CDR3 is made up of 14 amino acids. Trimming pared 0 bases from V and 2 bases from J, leaving 8 bases between. CDR3 sequence (DNA): TGTGCCTGGAGTGTATCGGGGACTGGAAACACCATATATTTT. It yields the protein CAWSVSGTGNTIYF. The whole variable domain, remainder taken from reference TRBV30 and TRBJ1-3, is SQTIHQWPATLVQPVGSPLSLECTVEGTSNPNLYWYRQAAGRGLQLLFYSVGIGQISSEVPQNLSASRPQDRQFILSSKKLLLSDSGFYLCAWSVSGTGNTIYFGEGSWLTVV.

This clone was found once. One end of the junction varies from germline; a read error may be responsible. This chain joins TRBV29-1 and TRBJ1-1; 8 bases agree with TRBD1. CDR1 and CDR2 from the germline V gene are SQVTM and ANQGSEA. The CDR3 is 12 amino acids. The CDR3 nucleotides are TGCAGCCTTGACAGGGGACGGGGGGGAGCTTTCTTT. Translation: CSLDRGRGGAFF.

This clone was counted a single time. This chain uses TRBV7-5 with TRBJ1-5. TRBV7-5 is termed a pseudogene. CDR3 length equals 17 residues. CDR3 protein: CVRSLGGAGPPGQPQHF. The DNA of the CDR3 is TGTGTCAGAAGCTTAGGGGGTGCGGGGCCCCCCGGTCAGCCCCAGCATTTT.

This rearrangement joins TRBV6-5 to TRBJ1-1; weak D call: TRBD1 (5 bases). The CDR3 spans 13 residues. V was shortened by 7 bases and J by 0 bases, with 9 bases between the two germline ends. Germline V lookup: CDR1 MNHEY, CDR2 SVGAGI. CDR3 region: CASISRVNTEAFF. CDR3 nucleotide sequence: TGTGCCAGCATTTCCAGGGTGAACACTGAAGCTTTCTTT.

This clone was detected only a few times. The gene calls are TRBV6-6 and TRBJ1-5; D unresolved. CDR1 is MNHNY, CDR2 SVGAGI, per germline (reference sequence). CDR3 length equals 14 residues. V was trimmed by 6 bases and J by 2 bases, leaving 11 bases between them. The CDR3 loop reads CASRYPGGNQPQHF. CDR3 DNA: TGTGCCAGCAGGTACCCCGGGGGCAATCAGCCCCAGCATTTT.

This sequence joins TRBV18 and TRBJ2-7, with 9 bases aligning to TRBD1. V gave up 6 bases and J gave up 1 base; unmatched junction bases: 4. Looked up from germline, CDR1 is KGHSH and CDR2 is LQKENI. The CDR3 covers 14 residues. In DNA, the CDR3 is TGTGCCAGCTCTAGGACAGGGGAATCCTACGAGCAGTACTTC. It specifies CASSRTGESYEQYF.

This rearrangement joins TRBV9 to TRBJ2-1; 8 bases map to TRBD2. V was clipped by 4 bases and J by 0 bases; unmatched bases: 6. The V gene's germline CDR1 is SGDLS and CDR2 YYNGEE. The CDR3 consists of 16 residues. The CDR3 spells CASSPRSGASYNEQFF. The CDR3 DNA sequence: TGTGCCAGCAGCCCTCGTAGCGGGGCCTCCTACAATGAGCAGTTCTTC.

The rearrangement links TRBV2 to TRBJ1-4; D unclear. V was cut by 8 bases and J by 0 bases, with 22 bases left in between. Germline V gene data show CDR1 as SNHLY and CDR2 as FYNNEI. The CDR3 is made up of 18 amino acids. The DNA of the CDR3 is TGTGCCAGCTGGTATTTCAGAGACACCACTTCAACTAATGAAAAACTGTTTTTT. Translation: CASWYFRDTTSTNEKLFF.

The chain carries TRBV5-6 and TRBJ1-2, with a possible D match to TRBD1 (5 bases). The CDR3 extends over 15 amino acids. Looked up from germline, CDR1 is SGHDT and CDR2 is YYEEEE. Trimming cost V 0 bases and J 7 bases, with 16 bases left between them. This CDR3 is CASSLAGVRFVGYTF. CDR3 coding DNA: TGTGCCAGCAGCTTGGCGGGGGTACGGTTCGTTGGCTACACCTTC.

The chain carries TRBV28 and TRBJ1-5, with a tentative D call TRBD1 (6 bases). The germline CDR1 and CDR2 sequences are MDHEN and SYDVKM. V lost 4 bases and J 4 bases, leaving 23 bases between the germline ends. The CDR3 covers 18 residues. CDR3 coding DNA: TGTGCCAGCAGTTCACCATCTAGGGACACCGATAAGAATCAGCCCCAGCATTTT. Its translation: CASSSPSRDTDKNQPQHF.

This clone was detected once. The genes are TRBV27 and TRBJ1-5, with 7 bases matching TRBD1. This CDR3 is 15 amino acids long. Unmatched junction bases numbered 4, after V lost 1 base and J lost 4 bases. The V gene's germline CDR1 is MNHEY and CDR2 SMNVEV (reference sequence). CDR3 DNA sequence: TGTGCCAGCAGTTTATATATGGGACAGAATCAGCCCCAGCATTTT. Translated: CASSLYMGQNQPQHF.

The rearrangement joins TRBV3-1 (or the pseudogene TRBV3-2) to TRBJ1-2; 8 positions match TRBD1. Germline trimming cut 2 bases from V and 7 bases from J; bases unmatched to any gene: 6. CDR3 length: 14 amino acids. Germline lookup yields CDR1 LGHDT and CDR2 YNNKEL (reference sequence). The CDR3 DNA sequence: TGTGCCAGCAGCCAACCCCAGGGGGCCGGTGGCTACACCTTC. This gives the protein CASSQPQGAGGYTF.

The chain carries TRBV3-1 (or the pseudogene TRBV3-2) and TRBJ1-2; D remains unclear. The ends were cut back, 5 bases at V and 3 bases at J, with 10 bases in the middle. The germline V gene encodes CDR1 LGHDT and CDR2 YNNKEL (reference sequence). This CDR3 spans 13 amino acids. CDR3 protein: CASSWAADYGYTF. CDR3 nucleotides: TGTGCCAGCAGCTGGGCTGCAGACTATGGCTACACCTTC.

The chain joins TRBV7-6 to TRBJ1-6, with D maybe TRBD1 (5 bases). V dropped 1 base and J dropped 7 bases, with 8 bases sitting between them. Germline V CDR1 and CDR2: SGHVS, FNYEAQ. This CDR3 has 14 amino acids. The CDR3 DNA reads TGTGCCAGCAGCTTAGACAGGCGGAATTCACCCCTCCACTTT. This translates into CASSLDRRNSPLHF.

This sequence joins TRBV5-5 and TRBJ2-7, with a possible D match to TRBD1 (6 bases). V was pared by 6 bases and J by 2 bases, with 21 bases between. CDR1 and CDR2 (germline): SGHKS, YYEKEE (reference sequence). The CDR3 runs to 16 residues. CDR3 sequence (DNA): TGTGCCAGCACCCCCGAGAGGGGACATCCACCCTACGAGCAGTACTTC. Protein product: CASTPERGHPPYEQYF.

This sequence joins TRBV10-3 and TRBJ2-5, with TRBD1 matching over 9 bases. V gave up 8 bases and J gave up 4 bases; unmatched junction bases: 8. Germline V lookup: CDR1 ENHRY, CDR2 SYGVKD. The CDR3 totals 14 residues. CDR3 DNA sequence: TGTGCCATCTCGCGGACAGGGGAGATAGAGACCCAGTACTTC. This translates into CAISRTGEIETQYF.

This sequence joins TRBV2 and TRBJ1-6; D not certain. Germline V gene sequence: CDR1 SNHLY, CDR2 FYNNEI. The V gene lost 2 bases and the J gene lost 3 bases, with 8 bases spanning the gap. This CDR3 contains 15 residues. The CDR3 is CASSERRIYNSPLHF. As DNA, the CDR3 is TGTGCCAGCAGTGAAAGGCGGATCTATAATTCACCCCTCCACTTT.

V usage is TRBV2 and J usage is TRBJ1-2, with no clear D. The CDR3 loop spans 11 amino acids. Germline assignment: CDR1 SNHLY and CDR2 FYNNEI. V gave up 5 bases and J gave up 8 bases, with 9 bases separating them. The CDR3 DNA is TGTGCCAGCAGTCCCTGGCGGGGCTACACCTTC. This encodes CASSPWRGYTF.

The genes are TRBV9 and TRBJ1-1; D is ambiguous. V lost 1 base, J lost 2 bases, and 9 bases lay in between. There are 14 residues in the CDR3. The germline V gene has CDR1 SGDLS and CDR2 YYNGEE. The CDR3 sequence is CASSVYGENTEAFF. The CDR3 region has the DNA TGTGCCAGCAGCGTATACGGGGAAAACACTGAAGCTTTCTTT.

V usage is TRBV12-3 or TRBV12-4 and J usage is TRBJ2-3, with D unclear. The V end was cut by 5 bases, the J end by 8 bases, with 8 bases between. The CDR3 is made up of 11 amino acids. CDR3 DNA: TGTGCCAGCAGTCCACAGATTACGCAGTATTTT. Translating it yields CASSPQITQYF.

This clone was counted once. The chain employs TRBV7-9 and TRBJ1-2; TRBD1 agrees at 7 bases. Trimming cost V 5 bases and J 8 bases; bases outside gene matches: 11. CDR3 length: 14 amino acids. Germline V gene data show CDR1 as SEHNR and CDR2 as FQNEAQ (reference sequence). For the CDR3, the DNA is TGTGCCAGCAGCGGACGTACAGGGGTTAGAGGCTACACCTTC. Protein product: CASSGRTGVRGYTF.

The rearrangement links TRBV10-3 to TRBJ1-1, with 9 bases fitting TRBD1. The CDR3 contains 12 residues. The germline CDR1 and CDR2 sequences are ENHRY and SYGVKD. V lost 10 bases and J lost 3; bases outside the gene matches: 3. The chain's CDR3 is CATRQGDTEAFF. The CDR3 DNA is TGTGCCACCAGACAGGGGGACACTGAAGCTTTCTTT.

This chain uses TRBV5-1 with TRBJ1-6; D gene unclear. CDR3 length equals 15 residues. Germline CDR1 reads SGHRS; CDR2 reads YFSETQ. V gave up 0 bases and J gave up 6 bases, with 10 bases separating them. CDR3 DNA sequence: TGCGCCAGCAGCTTGGCCCCAGGTTTTAATTCACCCCTCCACTTT. Translating gives CASSLAPGFNSPLHF.

The chain uses TRBV3-1 (or the pseudogene TRBV3-2) and TRBJ2-1; 8 nucleotides line up with TRBD2. J gave up 4 bases and V 9 bases, and 14 bases lay outside the gene matches. CDR1 and CDR2 from the germline V gene are LGHDT and YNNKEL (reference sequence). The length of the CDR3 is 16 residues. Here the CDR3 reads CARAPGRGGMYNEQFF. The CDR3 coding sequence is TGTGCCAGGGCTCCGGGCCGGGGGGGCATGTACAATGAGCAGTTCTTC.

This chain connects TRBV3-1 (or the pseudogene TRBV3-2) to TRBJ1-4; 9 bases fit TRBD1. Germline V CDR1 and CDR2: LGHDT, YNNKEL (reference sequence). The CDR3 consists of 15 residues. V lost 4 bases to trimming and J lost 7 bases; unmatched junction nucleotides: 7. The CDR3 spells CASSRGTGPGEKLFF. DNA for the CDR3: TGTGCCAGCAGCCGGGGGACAGGGCCGGGTGAAAAACTGTTTTTT.

This rearrangement joins TRBV7-9 to TRBJ2-3; 10 nucleotides line up with TRBD2. The CDR3 covers 19 residues. The germline V gene has CDR1 SEHNR and CDR2 FQNEAQ (reference sequence). V trimming: 1 base; J trimming: 2 bases; junction bases outside the gene matches: 12. In DNA, the CDR3 is TGTGCCAGCAGCTTAGTATTAGCGGGGGGTTATCGAATCACAGATACGCAGTATTTT. Its translation is CASSLVLAGGYRITDTQYF.

Here the CDR3 reads CAISPTGPNTEAFF. The CDR3 DNA reads as TGTGCCATCAGCCCGACAGGCCCCAACACTGAAGCTTTCTTT. This chain links TRBV10-3 with TRBJ1-1; tentatively, D is TRBD1 (6 bases). This CDR3 comprises 14 residues. V lost 6 bases and J lost 2, with 13 bases in between. Germline V lookup: CDR1 ENHRY, CDR2 SYGVKD.